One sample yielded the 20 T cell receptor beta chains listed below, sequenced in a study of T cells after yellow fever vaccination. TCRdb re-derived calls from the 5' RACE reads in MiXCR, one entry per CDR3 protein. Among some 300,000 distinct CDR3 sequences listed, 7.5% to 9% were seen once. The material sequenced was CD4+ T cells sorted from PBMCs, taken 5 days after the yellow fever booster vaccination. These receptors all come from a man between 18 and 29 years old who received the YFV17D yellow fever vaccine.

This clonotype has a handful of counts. The CDR3 spells CAISRTGDTDTQYF. CDR3 sequence (DNA): TGTGCCATCAGCCGGACAGGGGACACAGATACGCAGTATTTT. The chain carries TRBV10-3 and TRBJ2-3; 9 nucleotides agree with TRBD1. The CDR3 extends over 14 amino acids. CDR1 is ENHRY and CDR2 is SYGVKD in the germline V gene. With 6 bases clipped from V and 2 bases from J, the junction kept 3 bases outside the gene matches.

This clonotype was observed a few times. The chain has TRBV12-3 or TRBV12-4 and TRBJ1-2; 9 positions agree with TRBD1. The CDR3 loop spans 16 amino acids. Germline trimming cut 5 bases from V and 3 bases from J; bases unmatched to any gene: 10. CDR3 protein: CASSAYRGQGHYGYTF. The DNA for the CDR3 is TGTGCCAGCAGTGCCTACCGGGGACAGGGACACTATGGCTACACCTTC.

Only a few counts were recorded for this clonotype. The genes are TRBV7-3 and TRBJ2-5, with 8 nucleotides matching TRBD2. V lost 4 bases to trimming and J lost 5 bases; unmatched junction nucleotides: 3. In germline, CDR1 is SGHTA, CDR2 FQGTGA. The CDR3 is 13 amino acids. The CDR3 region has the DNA TGTGCCAGCAGCTATAGGACTAGCGAGACCCAGTACTTC. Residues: CASSYRTSETQYF.

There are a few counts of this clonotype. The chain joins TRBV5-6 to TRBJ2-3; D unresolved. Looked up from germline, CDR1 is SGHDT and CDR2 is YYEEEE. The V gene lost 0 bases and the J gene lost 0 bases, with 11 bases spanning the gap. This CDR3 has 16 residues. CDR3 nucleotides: TGTGCCAGCAGCTTGGTCGTCTCCTCTAGCACAGATACGCAGTATTTT. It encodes CASSLVVSSSTDTQYF.

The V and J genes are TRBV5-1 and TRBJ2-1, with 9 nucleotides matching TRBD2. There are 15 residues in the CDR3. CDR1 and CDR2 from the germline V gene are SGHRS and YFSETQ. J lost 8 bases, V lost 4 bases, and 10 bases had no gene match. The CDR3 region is CASSVGNSGGDEQFF. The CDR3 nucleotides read TGCGCCAGCAGCGTCGGTAATAGCGGGGGCGATGAGCAGTTCTTC.

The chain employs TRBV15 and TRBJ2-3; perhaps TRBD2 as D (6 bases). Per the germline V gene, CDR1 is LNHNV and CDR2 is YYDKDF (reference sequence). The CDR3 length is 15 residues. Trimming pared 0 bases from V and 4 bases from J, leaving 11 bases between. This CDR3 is CATSRDPPGADTQYF. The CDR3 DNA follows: TGTGCCACCAGCAGAGACCCCCCGGGGGCAGATACGCAGTATTTT. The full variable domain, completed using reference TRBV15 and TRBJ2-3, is DAMVIQNPRYQVTQFGKPVTLSCSQTLNHNVMYWYQQKSSQAPKLLFHYYDKDFNNEADTPDNFQSRRPNTSFCFLDIRSPGLGDTAMYLCATSRDPPGADTQYFGPGTRLTVL.

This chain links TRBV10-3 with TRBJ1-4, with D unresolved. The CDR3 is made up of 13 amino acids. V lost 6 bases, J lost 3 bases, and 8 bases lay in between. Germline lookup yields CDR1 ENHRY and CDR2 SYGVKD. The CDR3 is CAIRRLPNEKLFF. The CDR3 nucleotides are TGTGCCATCAGGCGGCTACCTAATGAAAAACTGTTTTTT.

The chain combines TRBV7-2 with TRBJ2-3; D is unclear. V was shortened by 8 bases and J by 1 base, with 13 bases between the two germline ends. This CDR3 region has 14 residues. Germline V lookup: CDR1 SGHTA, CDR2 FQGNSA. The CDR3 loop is CASLRDPGTDTQYF. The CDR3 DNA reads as TGTGCCAGCTTAAGGGATCCTGGCACAGATACGCAGTATTTT.

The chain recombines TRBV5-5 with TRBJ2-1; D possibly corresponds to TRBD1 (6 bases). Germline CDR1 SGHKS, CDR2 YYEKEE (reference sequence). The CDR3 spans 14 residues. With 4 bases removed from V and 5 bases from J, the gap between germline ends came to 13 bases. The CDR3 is CASSGWTADNEQFF. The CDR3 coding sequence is TGTGCCAGCAGCGGATGGACAGCAGACAATGAGCAGTTCTTC.

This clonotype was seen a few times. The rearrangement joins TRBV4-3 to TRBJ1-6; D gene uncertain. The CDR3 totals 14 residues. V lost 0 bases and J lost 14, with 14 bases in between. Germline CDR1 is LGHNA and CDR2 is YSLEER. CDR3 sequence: CASSQDRKGPSLHF. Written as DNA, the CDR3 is TGCGCCAGCAGCCAAGATCGAAAGGGTCCATCCCTCCACTTT.

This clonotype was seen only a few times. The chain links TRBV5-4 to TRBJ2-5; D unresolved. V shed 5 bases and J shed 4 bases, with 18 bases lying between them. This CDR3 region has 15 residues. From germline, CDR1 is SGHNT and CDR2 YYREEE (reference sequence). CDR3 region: CASRVFGGRAETQYF. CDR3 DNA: TGTGCCAGCAGAGTGTTTGGTGGTAGGGCAGAGACCCAGTACTTC. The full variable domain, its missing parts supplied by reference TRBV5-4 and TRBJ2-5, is ETGVTQSPTHLIKTRGQQVTLRCSSQSGHNTVSWYQQALGQGPQFIFQYYREEENGRGNFPPRFSGLQFPNYSSELNVNALELDDSALYLCASRVFGGRAETQYFGPGTRLLVL.

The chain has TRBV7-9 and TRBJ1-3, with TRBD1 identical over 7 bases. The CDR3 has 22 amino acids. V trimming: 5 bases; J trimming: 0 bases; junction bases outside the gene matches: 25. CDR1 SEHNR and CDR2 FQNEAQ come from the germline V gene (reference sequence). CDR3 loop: CASSPWRGSGTAYRSSGNTIYF. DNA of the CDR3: TGTGCCAGCAGCCCTTGGCGAGGTTCCGGGACAGCGTACCGGTCCTCTGGAAACACCATATATTTT.

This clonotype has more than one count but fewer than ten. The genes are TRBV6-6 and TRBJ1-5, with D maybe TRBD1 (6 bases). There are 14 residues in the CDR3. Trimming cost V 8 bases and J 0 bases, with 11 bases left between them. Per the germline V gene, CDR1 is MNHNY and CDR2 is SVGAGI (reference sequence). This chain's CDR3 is CASVWGASNQPQHF. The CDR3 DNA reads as TGTGCCAGCGTGTGGGGGGCTAGCAATCAGCCCCAGCATTTT.

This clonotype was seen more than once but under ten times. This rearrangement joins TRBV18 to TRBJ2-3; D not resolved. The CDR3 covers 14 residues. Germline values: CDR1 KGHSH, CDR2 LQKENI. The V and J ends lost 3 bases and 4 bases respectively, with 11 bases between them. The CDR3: CASSPVYYPDTQYF. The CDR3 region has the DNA TGTGCCAGCTCACCTGTGTACTATCCAGATACGCAGTATTTT.

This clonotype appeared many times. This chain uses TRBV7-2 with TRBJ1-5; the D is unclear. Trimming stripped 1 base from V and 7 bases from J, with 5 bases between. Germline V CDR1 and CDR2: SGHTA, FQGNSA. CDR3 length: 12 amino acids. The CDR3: CASSLGVQPQHF. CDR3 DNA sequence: TGTGCCAGCAGCTTAGGGGTACAGCCCCAGCATTTT.

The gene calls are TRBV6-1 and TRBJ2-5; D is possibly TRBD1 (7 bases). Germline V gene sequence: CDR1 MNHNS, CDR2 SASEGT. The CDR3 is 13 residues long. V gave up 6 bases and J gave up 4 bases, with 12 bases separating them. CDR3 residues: CASSAGQLETQYF. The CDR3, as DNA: TGTGCCAGCAGCGCGGGACAGTTAGAGACCCAGTACTTC.

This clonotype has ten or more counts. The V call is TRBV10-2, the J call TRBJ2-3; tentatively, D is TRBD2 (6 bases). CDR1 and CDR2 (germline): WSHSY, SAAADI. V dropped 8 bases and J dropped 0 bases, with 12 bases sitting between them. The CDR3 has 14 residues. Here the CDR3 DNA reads TGCGCCAGCGGTACTGGGGGGAGCACAGATACGCAGTATTTT. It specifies CASGTGGSTDTQYF.

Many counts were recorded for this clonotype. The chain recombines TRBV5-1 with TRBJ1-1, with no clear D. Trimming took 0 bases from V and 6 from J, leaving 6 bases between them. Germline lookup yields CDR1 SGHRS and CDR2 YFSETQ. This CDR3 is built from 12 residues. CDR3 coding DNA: TGCGCCAGCAGCTTGGAAGGCCCTGAAGCTTTCTTT. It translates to CASSLEGPEAFF. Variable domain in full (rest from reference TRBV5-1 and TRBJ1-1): KAGVTQTPRYLIKTRGQQVTLSCSPISGHRSVSWYQQTPGQGLQFLFEYFSETQRNKGNFPGRFSGRQFSNSRSEMNVSTLELGDSALYLCASSLEGPEAFFGQGTRLTVV.

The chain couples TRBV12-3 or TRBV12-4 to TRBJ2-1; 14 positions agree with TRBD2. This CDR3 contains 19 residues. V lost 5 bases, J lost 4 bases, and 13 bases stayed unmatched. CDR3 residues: CASSPVPGTSGGAYNEQFF. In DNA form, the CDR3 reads TGTGCCAGCAGTCCCGTCCCCGGGACTAGCGGGGGCGCTTACAATGAGCAGTTCTTC.

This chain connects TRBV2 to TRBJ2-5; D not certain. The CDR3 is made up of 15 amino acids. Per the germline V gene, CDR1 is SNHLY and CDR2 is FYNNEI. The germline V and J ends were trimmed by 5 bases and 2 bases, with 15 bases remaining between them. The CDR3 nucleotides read TGTGCCAGCAGTCGAAATCAAGCTGCGCAAGAGACCCAGTACTTC. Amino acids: CASSRNQAAQETQYF.